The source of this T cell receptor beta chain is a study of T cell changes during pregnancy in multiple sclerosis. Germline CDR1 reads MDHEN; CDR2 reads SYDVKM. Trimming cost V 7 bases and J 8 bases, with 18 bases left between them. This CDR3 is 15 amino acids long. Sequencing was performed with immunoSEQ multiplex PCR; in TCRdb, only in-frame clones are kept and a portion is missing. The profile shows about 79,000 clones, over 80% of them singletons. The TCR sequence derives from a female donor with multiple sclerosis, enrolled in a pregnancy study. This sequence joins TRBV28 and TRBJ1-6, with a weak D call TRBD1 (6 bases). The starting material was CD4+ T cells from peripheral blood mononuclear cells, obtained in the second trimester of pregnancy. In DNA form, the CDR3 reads TGTGCCAGCATGAATTGGGGCAGGGGTGATTCACCCCTCCACTTT. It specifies CASMNWGRGDSPLHF.